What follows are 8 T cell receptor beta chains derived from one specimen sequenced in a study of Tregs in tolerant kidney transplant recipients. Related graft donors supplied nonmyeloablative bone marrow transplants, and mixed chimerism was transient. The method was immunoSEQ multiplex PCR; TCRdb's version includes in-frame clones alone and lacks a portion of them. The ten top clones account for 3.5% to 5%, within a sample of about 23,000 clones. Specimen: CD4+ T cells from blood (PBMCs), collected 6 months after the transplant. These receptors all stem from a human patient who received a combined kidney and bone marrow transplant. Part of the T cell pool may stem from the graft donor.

The CDR3 is CASSPGHATNEKLFF. The sequenced CDR3 bases are TGCGCCAGCAGCCCCGGACACGCAACTAATGAAAAA. The rearrangement uses TRBV5-1 and TRBJ1-4; D possibly corresponds to TRBD1 (5 bases). Read sequence stops 3 residues before the CDR3 end, and the germline J gene provides the missing end. There are 15 residues in the CDR3. Germline lookup yields CDR1 SGHRS and CDR2 YFSETQ. Trimming pared 4 bases from V and 0 bases from J, leaving 10 bases between. Filled out from reference TRBV5-1 and TRBJ1-4, the complete variable domain reads KAGVTQTPRYLIKTRGQQVTLSCSPISGHRSVSWYQQTPGQGLQFLFEYFSETQRNKGNFPGRFSGRQFSNSRSEMNVSTLELGDSALYLCASSPGHATNEKLFFGSGTQLSVL.

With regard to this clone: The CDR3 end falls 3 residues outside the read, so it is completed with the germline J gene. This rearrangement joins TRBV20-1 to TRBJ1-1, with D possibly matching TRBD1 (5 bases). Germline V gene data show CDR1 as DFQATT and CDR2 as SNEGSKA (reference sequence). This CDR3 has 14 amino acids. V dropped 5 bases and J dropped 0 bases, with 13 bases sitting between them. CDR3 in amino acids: CSARLGGMNTEAFF. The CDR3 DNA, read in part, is TGCAGTGCTCGCCTCGGGGGGATGAACACTGAA.

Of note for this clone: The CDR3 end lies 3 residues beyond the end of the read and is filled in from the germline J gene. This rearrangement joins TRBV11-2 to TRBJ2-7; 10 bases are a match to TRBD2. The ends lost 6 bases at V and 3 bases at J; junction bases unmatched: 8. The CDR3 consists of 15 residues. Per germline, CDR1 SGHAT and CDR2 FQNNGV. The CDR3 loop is CASRSPSGRVYEQYF. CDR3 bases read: TGTGCCAGCAGATCTCCTAGCGGGAGAGTCTACGAG.

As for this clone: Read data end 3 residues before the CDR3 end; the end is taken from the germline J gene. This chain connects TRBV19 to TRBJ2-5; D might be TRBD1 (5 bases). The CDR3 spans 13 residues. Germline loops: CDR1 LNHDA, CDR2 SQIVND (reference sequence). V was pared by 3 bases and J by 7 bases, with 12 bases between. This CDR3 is CASSIPRVGTQYF. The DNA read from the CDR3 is TGTGCCAGTAGTATCCCCAGGGTGGGGACC. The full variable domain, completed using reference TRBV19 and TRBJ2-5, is DGGITQSPKYLFRKEGQNVTLSCEQNLNHDAMYWYRQDPGQGLRLIYYSQIVNDFQKGDIAEGYSVSREKKESFPLTVTSAQKNPTAFYLCASSIPRVGTQYFGPGTRLLVL.

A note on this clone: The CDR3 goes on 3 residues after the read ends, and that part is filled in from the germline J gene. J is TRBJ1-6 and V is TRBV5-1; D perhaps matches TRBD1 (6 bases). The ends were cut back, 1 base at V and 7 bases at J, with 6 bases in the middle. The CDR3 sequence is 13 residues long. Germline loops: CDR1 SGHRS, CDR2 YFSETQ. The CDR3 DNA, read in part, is TGCGCCAGCAGCTTGACAGGGAATTCACCC. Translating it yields CASSLTGNSP. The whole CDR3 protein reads CASSLTGNSPLHF. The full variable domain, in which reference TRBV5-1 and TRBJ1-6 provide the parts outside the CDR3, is KAGVTQTPRYLIKTRGQQVTLSCSPISGHRSVSWYQQTPGQGLQFLFEYFSETQRNKGNFPGRFSGRQFSNSRSEMNVSTLELGDSALYLCASSLTGNSPLHFGNGTRLTVT.

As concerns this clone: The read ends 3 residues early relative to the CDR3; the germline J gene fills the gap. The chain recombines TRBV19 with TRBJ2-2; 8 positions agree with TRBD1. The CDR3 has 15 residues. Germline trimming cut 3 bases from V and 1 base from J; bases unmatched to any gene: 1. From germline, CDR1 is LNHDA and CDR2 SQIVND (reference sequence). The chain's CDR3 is CASSIGTGNTGELFF. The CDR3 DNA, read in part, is TGTGCCAGTAGTATCGGGACAGGGAACACCGGGGAG.

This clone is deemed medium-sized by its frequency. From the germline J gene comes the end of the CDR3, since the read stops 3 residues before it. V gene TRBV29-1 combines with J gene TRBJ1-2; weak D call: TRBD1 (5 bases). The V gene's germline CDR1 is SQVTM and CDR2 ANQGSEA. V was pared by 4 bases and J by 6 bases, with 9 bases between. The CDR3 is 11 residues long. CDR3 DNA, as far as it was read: TGCAGCGTTGTTCGGGGGAATGGC. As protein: CSVVRGNG. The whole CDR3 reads CSVVRGNGYTF.

CDR3 in amino acids: CASSWGVGGGTEAFF. CDR3 DNA (partial): TGCGCCAGCAGCTGGGGGGTAGGGGGGGGGACTGAA. The chain is built from TRBV5-1 and TRBJ1-1, with D possibly TRBD1 on 6 matching bases. Read sequence stops 3 residues before the CDR3 end, and the germline J gene provides the missing end. This CDR3 is 15 amino acids long. V dropped 3 bases and J dropped 5 bases, with 17 bases sitting between them. The germline V gene has CDR1 SGHRS and CDR2 YFSETQ. The variable domain in full, with the rest retrieved from reference TRBV5-1 and TRBJ1-1, is KAGVTQTPRYLIKTRGQQVTLSCSPISGHRSVSWYQQTPGQGLQFLFEYFSETQRNKGNFPGRFSGRQFSNSRSEMNVSTLELGDSALYLCASSWGVGGGTEAFFGQGTRLTVV.